This T cell receptor (beta chain) was retrieved from a study of blood T cells in healthy people across ages. Germline CDR1 reads MNHEY; CDR2 reads SMNVEV (reference sequence). The CDR3 spans 14 residues. Trimming shortened V by 7 bases and J by 4 bases, and 13 bases separated the two germline ends. Approximately 10 milliliters was the volume of peripheral blood drawn from each donor. A second PCR of 7 to 11 cycles used a sample-barcoded 5' primer and a J-beta primer mix. TCRdb itself ran the 5' RACE reads through MiXCR, one entry per CDR3 protein. The sample contains hundreds of thousands of distinct CDR3 sequences, 24% of which appear only once. The same sample was also studied in work on T cells of mothers and their children.

What was sequenced was blood. The clonotype originates from a boy younger than 18 in good health. This chain joins TRBV27 and TRBJ1-4, with D possibly being TRBD1 (6 bases). The CDR3 reads CASTSYRVNEKLFF. In DNA, the CDR3 is TGTGCCAGCACCTCCTACAGGGTTAATGAAAAACTGTTTTTT.